Listed here are 30 T cell receptor beta chains from one sample, sequenced in a study of early T cells in non-severe SARS-CoV-2 infection. TCRdb independently ran MiXCR on the 5' RACE reads; one entry per CDR3 protein. The table includes about 52,000 distinct CDR3 sequences, approximately 7.6% detected once. The specimen was whole blood. The receptor source for this set is an adult who was a healthcare worker with PCR-confirmed SARS-CoV-2 infection or an uninfected control (not recorded which).

This clonotype was seen a handful of times. The chain recombines TRBV20-1 with TRBJ1-6, with unresolved D. The CDR3 has 13 residues. Trimming left V 3 bases short and J 14 bases short, with 17 bases between. The germline gives CDR1 DFQATT, CDR2 SNEGSKA (reference sequence). For the CDR3, the DNA is TGCAGTGCTAGGGACCCTACCCTCGGGGCCCTCCACTTT. Protein: CSARDPTLGALHF.

This chain uses TRBV7-2 with TRBJ2-3; either TRBD1 or TRBD2 may fit D (5 bases each). From germline, CDR1 is SGHTA and CDR2 FQGNSA. The CDR3 extends over 16 amino acids. The germline V and J ends were trimmed by 0 bases and 9 bases, with 19 bases remaining between them. DNA for the CDR3: TGTGCCAGCAGCTTAGCGGGGGTCCCTCTCCACGAGACGCAGTATTTT. This translates into CASSLAGVPLHETQYF.

The V call is TRBV13, the J call TRBJ2-7; tentatively, D is TRBD1 or TRBD2 (5 bases each). Germline CDR1 PRHDT, CDR2 FYEKMQ (reference sequence). V was trimmed by 1 base and J by 6 bases, leaving 16 bases between them. This CDR3 has 15 residues. CDR3 protein: CASSLEGENLREQYF. CDR3 DNA: TGTGCCAGCAGCTTAGAAGGGGAGAATCTGCGCGAGCAGTACTTC.

This clonotype was counted ten times or more. The V gene is TRBV20-1, the J gene TRBJ2-7; 9 positions match TRBD1. The CDR3 totals 16 residues. The ends lost 0 bases at V and 6 bases at J; junction bases unmatched: 12. The V gene's germline CDR1 is DFQATT and CDR2 SNEGSKA (reference sequence). The CDR3 region is CSARERGGTGGREQYF. CDR3 nucleotides: TGCAGTGCTAGAGAGAGAGGGGGAACAGGGGGCCGCGAGCAGTACTTC.

This clonotype was recorded at least ten times. The chain recombines TRBV7-8 with TRBJ2-1, with a weak D call TRBD2 (6 bases). The germline V gene has CDR1 SGHVS and CDR2 FQNEAQ. The V and J ends lost 2 bases and 3 bases respectively, with 14 bases between them. This CDR3 has 16 amino acids. The CDR3 DNA follows: TGTGCCAGCAGCTTATATAGCGGTATCTACTACAATGAGCAGTTCTTC. Protein product: CASSLYSGIYYNEQFF.

The chain has TRBV3-1 and TRBJ2-3; tentatively, D is TRBD2 (6 bases). The germline V gene has CDR1 LGHDT and CDR2 YNNKEL (reference sequence). V shed 6 bases and J shed 2 bases, with 15 bases lying between them. The CDR3 length is 15 residues. The CDR3 here is CASSRRGVNTDTQYF. CDR3 nucleotide sequence: TGTGCCAGCAGTCGCCGCGGGGTGAACACAGATACGCAGTATTTT.

The V gene is TRBV4-1, the J gene TRBJ2-7, with 7 bases aligning to TRBD1. The CDR3 sequence is 15 residues long. Germline V gene lookup returns CDR1 MGHRA and CDR2 YSYEKL. V shed 1 base, J shed 2 bases, and the junction held 5 bases outside the gene matches. Here the CDR3 DNA reads TGCGCCAGCAGCCAAGTCCTGGGACAGACCTACGAGCAGTACTTC. Amino acids: CASSQVLGQTYEQYF.

This clonotype was seen a handful of times. This chain links TRBV3-1 with TRBJ2-3; 8 bases are a match to TRBD2. This CDR3 region has 15 residues. CDR1 and CDR2 from the germline V gene are LGHDT and YNNKEL (reference sequence). V gave up 2 bases and J gave up 5 bases; unmatched junction bases: 6. This CDR3 is CASSQLLAGQDTQYF. The CDR3 nucleotides are TGTGCCAGCAGCCAATTATTAGCGGGGCAAGATACGCAGTATTTT.

This clonotype has only a few counts. The rearrangement joins TRBV6-5 to TRBJ2-7; 8 bases match TRBD1. CDR1 MNHEY and CDR2 SVGAGI come from the germline V gene. V dropped 2 bases and J dropped 6; count of bases not matched to a gene: 9. The CDR3 loop spans 15 amino acids. Written as DNA, the CDR3 is TGTGCCAGCAGTTACCACAGACAGGGGTCCAGCGAGCAGTACTTC. It encodes CASSYHRQGSSEQYF.

This clonotype showed up many times. The V call is TRBV6-8, the J call TRBJ1-1, with unresolved D. There are 13 residues in the CDR3. In germline, CDR1 is MNHGY, CDR2 SAAAGT. V lost 5 bases and J lost 3, with 10 bases in between. The CDR3 loop is CASSRMRDTEAFF. In nucleotides, the CDR3 is TGTGCCAGCAGTCGAATGCGGGACACTGAAGCTTTCTTT.

CDR3 in DNA: TGTGCCAGCAGGAAAACACCCTCCCAGCCCCAGCATTTT. This translates into CASRKTPSQPQHF. The rearrangement uses TRBV28 and TRBJ1-5; D unresolved. V was shortened by 6 bases and J by 7 bases, with 13 bases between the two germline ends. The CDR3 contains 13 residues. The germline gives CDR1 MDHEN, CDR2 SYDVKM.

V and J are TRBV12-3 or TRBV12-4 and TRBJ2-1; 9 bases align to TRBD2. V was pared by 3 bases and J by 9 bases, with 9 bases of the junction left unmatched. The CDR3 runs to 15 residues. The CDR3 here is CASSFRASGAGEQFF. CDR3 nucleotides: TGTGCCAGCAGTTTTCGGGCTAGCGGGGCTGGTGAGCAGTTCTTC.

J is TRBJ1-5 and V is TRBV20-1; 7 nucleotides line up with TRBD1. V shed 1 base and J 3 bases; nucleotides not matched to a gene: 18. This CDR3 region has 19 residues. Germline V CDR1 and CDR2: DFQATT, SNEGSKA (reference sequence). This CDR3 reads CSARGFNRGSGVNNQPQHF. In DNA form, the CDR3 reads TGCAGTGCTAGAGGGTTTAACAGGGGTTCTGGGGTTAACAATCAGCCCCAGCATTTT.

By share, this clonotype ranks as medium-sized. The genes are TRBV7-2 and TRBJ2-1, with unresolved D. Germline CDR1 SGHTA, CDR2 FQGNSA. This CDR3 has 14 amino acids. Trimming stripped 1 base from V and 8 bases from J, with 12 bases between. CDR3 loop: CASSLGSSVDEQFF. CDR3 sequence (DNA): TGTGCCAGCAGCTTAGGATCAAGTGTCGATGAGCAGTTCTTC.

This clonotype was counted only a few times. The V and J genes are TRBV29-1 and TRBJ2-3; 7 nucleotides agree with TRBD1. V trimming: 6 bases; J trimming: 0 bases; junction bases outside the gene matches: 12. Germline CDR1 reads SQVTM; CDR2 reads ANQGSEA. There are 16 residues in the CDR3. In DNA, the CDR3 is TGCAGCGTGGGGGATCACAGGGGAACAAGCACAGATACGCAGTATTTT. Protein sequence: CSVGDHRGTSTDTQYF.

The chain has TRBV6-6 and TRBJ1-3; D gene uncertain. Germline CDR1 reads MNHNY; CDR2 reads SVGAGI (reference sequence). V was pared by 4 bases and J by 0 bases, with 7 bases between. The CDR3 length is 14 residues. The DNA of the CDR3 is TGTGCCAGCAGTTCCACATCCTCTGGAAACACCATATATTTT. This translates into CASSSTSSGNTIYF.

The table lists this clonotype with a few counts. The V gene is TRBV19, the J gene TRBJ2-3, with D perhaps TRBD1 (6 bases). CDR3 length: 15 residues. Germline V gene lookup returns CDR1 LNHDA and CDR2 SQIVND (reference sequence). V shed 4 bases and J shed 0 bases, with 11 bases lying between them. The CDR3 region is CASSTGVTSTDTQYF. Written as DNA, the CDR3 is TGTGCCAGTAGTACAGGGGTAACTAGCACAGATACGCAGTATTTT.

A few counts support this clonotype. J is TRBJ1-6 and V is TRBV2; D gene ambiguous. Germline V gives CDR1 SNHLY, CDR2 FYNNEI. The germline V and J ends were trimmed by 10 bases and 2 bases, with 12 bases remaining between them. CDR3 length: 14 amino acids. CDR3 region: CATQESTYNSPLHF. In nucleotides, the CDR3 is TGTGCCACCCAGGAGAGCACCTATAATTCACCCCTCCACTTT.

V and J are TRBV7-8 and TRBJ1-4; D not certain. V lost 2 bases, J lost 0 bases, and 13 bases lay in between. Germline values: CDR1 SGHVS, CDR2 FQNEAQ. The CDR3 has 17 amino acids. Here the CDR3 reads CASSLSRSLATNEKLFF. CDR3 DNA sequence: TGTGCCAGCAGCTTAAGTCGCAGCTTGGCAACTAATGAAAAACTGTTTTTT.

This chain links TRBV4-1 with TRBJ1-2, with 10 nucleotides matching TRBD1. The CDR3 consists of 12 residues. Germline CDR1 reads MGHRA; CDR2 reads YSYEKL. The V gene end was trimmed by 8 bases and the J gene end by 3 bases; junction bases not matched to a gene: 0. The CDR3, as DNA: TGCGCCAGCGGACAGGGGGACTATGGCTACACCTTC. Its protein is CASGQGDYGYTF.

The sample holds many counts of this clonotype. The chain joins TRBV2 to TRBJ1-5, with D hard to call. Germline loops: CDR1 SNHLY, CDR2 FYNNEI. Trimming pared 6 bases from V and 8 bases from J, leaving 11 bases between. This CDR3 comprises 12 residues. The CDR3 nucleotides read TGTGCCAGCAGCACGGGTTTAGAGCCCCAGCATTTT. As protein: CASSTGLEPQHF.

Note on this clonotype: The limits of the CDR3 on the DNA are not certain, so only TCRdb's listed CDR3 is given. The chain employs TRBV12-2 and TRBJ1-4; TRBD1 is the table's D call and was not checked against the DNA. TRBV12-2 is tagged as a pseudogene. The CDR3 length is 19 residues, termini included. The chain's CDR3 is CASRLRREPRDRVMKNCFF.

This clonotype occurred a few times. The V and J genes are TRBV24-1 and TRBJ2-1; 10 bases map to TRBD1. Germline CDR1 and CDR2: KGHDR and SFDVKD. Unmatched junction bases numbered 6, after V lost 2 bases and J lost 9 bases. This CDR3 has 15 amino acids. CDR3 nucleotides: TGTGCCACCAGTGATTCGGGGACAGGGGTCCCTGAGCAGTTCTTC. This sequence encodes CATSDSGTGVPEQFF.

At least ten counts were recorded for this clonotype. This chain links TRBV6-2 or TRBV6-3 with TRBJ2-1; 8 bases are a match to TRBD1. V was clipped by 5 bases and J by 2 bases; unmatched bases: 5. Germline V CDR1 and CDR2: MNHEY, SVGEGT. The CDR3 loop spans 15 amino acids. The CDR3 reads CASSKPGQAYNEQFF. CDR3 nucleotide sequence: TGTGCCAGCAGTAAACCGGGACAGGCCTACAATGAGCAGTTCTTC.

As to this clonotype: It is unclear where the CDR3 begins or ends on the DNA, so no DNA is shown, and the CDR3 is as TCRdb lists it. The chain uses TRBV28 and TRBJ1-5; the table's D call, TRBD1, was not checked against the DNA. The CDR3 is 16 residues long, counting both termini. The germline V gene has CDR1 MDHEN and CDR2 SYDVKM. This CDR3 reads CASSSSDRGGRQPQHF.

The chain combines TRBV11-2 with TRBJ2-1, with a tentative D call TRBD2 (5 bases). Germline V gene data show CDR1 as SGHAT and CDR2 as FQNNGV. This CDR3 has 15 amino acids. Deletions cut 3 bases from V and 8 bases from J, with 17 bases between. The CDR3 spells CASSFGLAPMDEQFF. CDR3 in DNA: TGTGCCAGCAGCTTTGGGCTAGCCCCGATGGATGAGCAGTTCTTC.

This clonotype appeared a few times. The chain uses TRBV3-1 and TRBJ2-1; tentative D call: TRBD1 (6 bases). Trimming took 2 bases from V and 0 from J, leaving 14 bases between them. This CDR3 has 17 amino acids. From germline, CDR1 is LGHDT and CDR2 YNNKEL (reference sequence). The CDR3 reads CASSQFSGAISYNEQFF. Here the CDR3 DNA reads TGTGCCAGCAGCCAATTTTCAGGGGCAATCTCCTACAATGAGCAGTTCTTC.

CDR3 nucleotides: TGTGCCAGCAGTTTAAACAGGGGACACGAGGGCTACACCTTC. It is translated as CASSLNRGHEGYTF. The chain joins TRBV12-3 or TRBV12-4 to TRBJ1-2; TRBD1 matches 7 bases. The CDR3 length is 14 residues. V was pared by 2 bases and J by 8 bases, with 8 bases of the junction left unmatched.

The table lists this clonotype with a few counts. CDR3 DNA: TGCGCCAGCAAATTAGACAGGAATAGCAATCAGCCCCAGCATTTT. The encoded protein is CASKLDRNSNQPQHF. The chain combines TRBV5-1 with TRBJ1-5, with a possible D match to TRBD1 (6 bases). V gave up 6 bases and J gave up 0 bases, with 13 bases separating them. CDR1 SGHRS and CDR2 YFSETQ come from the germline V gene. The CDR3 is made up of 15 amino acids. The whole variable domain, filled in from reference TRBV5-1 and TRBJ1-5, reads KAGVTQTPRYLIKTRGQQVTLSCSPISGHRSVSWYQQTPGQGLQFLFEYFSETQRNKGNFPGRFSGRQFSNSRSEMNVSTLELGDSALYLCASKLDRNSNQPQHFGDGTRLSIL.

This clonotype has ten or more counts. The chain is built from TRBV12-3 or TRBV12-4 and TRBJ2-4, with D perhaps TRBD1 or TRBD2 (7 bases each). V lost 6 bases and J lost 8, with 20 bases in between. The CDR3 is 15 amino acids. Here the CDR3 reads CASSRRQGGPDIQYF. The CDR3 nucleotides read TGTGCCAGCAGCCGTAGACAGGGAGGGCCAGACATTCAGTACTTC.